This is a list of T cell receptor beta chains from one sample in a study of cytomegalovirus exposure and HLA in healthy donors. Profiled with immunoSEQ multiplex PCR; TCRdb holds only in-frame clones, not every one. Among roughly 270,000 clones listed, over 75% were seen once. Sequencing used PBMCs. These TCRs come from a woman aged 18-30 years in good health and CMV-seronegative. The CDR3 runs from the conserved cysteine through the conserved F or W. Each record gives: clone size, J gene, D gene, V gene, CDR3 protein, CDR3 DNA. D genes are given only for firm matches. The listing skips clone size in some rows; elsewhere it reads once, few, many or a size class.

-,TRBJ2-2,-,TRBV14,CASSQGGPGELFF,TGTGCCAGCAGCCAAGGCGGGCCCGGGGAGCTGTTTTTT
-,TRBJ2-7,TRBD2,TRBV18,CASSPIGGLAGRVTNYEQYF,TGTGCCAGCTCACCGATAGGCGGACTAGCGGGAAGGGTGACGAACTACGAGCAGTACTTC
-,TRBJ2-7,TRBD2,TRBV19,CASSELAGEQYF,TGTGCCAGTAGTGAGCTAGCGGGTGAGCAGTACTTC
-,TRBJ1-5,-,TRBV28,CASSLTGPLYQPQHF,TGTGCCAGCAGCCTGACAGGTCCTCTTTATCAGCCCCAGCATTTT
-,TRBJ2-3,-,TRBV20-1,CSREVGDTQYF,TGCAGCCGAGAGGTGGGAGATACGCAGTATTTT
-,TRBJ1-2,-,TRBV5-6,CASSLQSSGGYTF,TGTGCCAGCAGCCTACAGTCATCGGGGGGCTACACCTTC
-,TRBJ2-1,TRBD2,TRBV6-1,CASRARASGEQFF,TGTGCCAGCAGGGCGAGGGCTAGCGGGGAGCAGTTCTTC
-,TRBJ2-1,TRBD2,TRBV27,CASSSQREGPNNEQFF,TGTGCCAGCAGTTCCCAGCGGGAGGGCCCAAACAATGAGCAGTTCTTC
-,TRBJ1-6,TRBD1,TRBV5-1,CASSRDSSSYNSPLHF,TGCGCCAGCAGCCGGGACAGCTCCTCCTATAATTCACCCCTCCACTTT
-,TRBJ1-5,-,TRBV7-2,CASSLRGDSNQPQHF,TGTGCCAGCAGCTTAAGGGGCGATAGCAATCAGCCCCAGCATTTT
once,TRBJ2-1,-,TRBV30,CAWRPGLTTEQFF,TGTGCCTGGAGACCCGGACTAACTACAGAGCAGTTCTTC
-,TRBJ1-3,-,TRBV7-8,CASSLGTPGNTIYF,TGTGCCAGCAGCTTAGGGACACCAGGAAACACCATATATTTT
-,TRBJ1-1,-,TRBV5-4,CASSPQVQNTEAFF,TGTGCCAGCAGCCCCCAGGTACAGAACACTGAAGCTTTCTTT
-,TRBJ2-3,-,TRBV5-1,CASSLGRGGSTQYF,TGCGCCAGCAGCTTGGGGCGGGGTGGGAGTACGCAGTATTTT
-,TRBJ2-7,TRBD2,TRBV10-2,CASSAGGDGQYF,TGCGCCAGCAGTGCGGGAGGGGACGGGCAGTACTTC
once,TRBJ1-2,-,TRBV28,CASRHRNYGYTF,TGTGCCAGTAGGCACAGGAACTATGGCTACACCTTC
-,TRBJ2-1,TRBD2,TRBV27,CASSLGRADEQFF,TGTGCCAGCAGTTTAGGGAGGGCCGATGAGCAGTTCTTC
-,TRBJ2-7,TRBD1,TRBV10-3,CAIKTTGMGTYEQYF,TGTGCCATCAAAACGACAGGGATGGGTACCTACGAGCAGTACTTC
-,TRBJ2-7,-,TRBV28,CASRGRSWYRISYEQYF,TGTGCCAGCAGGGGGCGGTCGTGGTACAGGATCTCCTACGAGCAGTACTTC
once,TRBJ1-4,-,TRBV5-6,CASSLGTGGGEKLFF,TGTGCCAGCAGCTTGGGTACGGGGGGAGGAGAAAAACTGTTTTTT
-,TRBJ2-2,TRBD2,TRBV27,CASSLGAGEGTGELFF,TGTGCCAGCAGTTTAGGGGCGGGAGAAGGGACCGGGGAGCTGTTTTTT
-,TRBJ1-2,-,TRBV25-1,CASSDPGANYGYTF,TGTGCCAGCAGTGATCCAGGGGCTAACTATGGCTACACCTTC
few,TRBJ1-5,TRBD1,TRBV19,CASSTYLTGDNQPQHF,TGTGCCAGTAGTACGTACTTAACAGGGGACAATCAGCCCCAGCATTTT
-,TRBJ2-2,TRBD1,TRBV6-6,CASRDRGAGELFF,TGTGCCAGCAGAGACAGGGGGGCCGGGGAGCTGTTTTTT
-,TRBJ2-7,-,TRBV7-2,CASSQALYEQYF,TGTGCCAGCAGCCAGGCCCTCTACGAGCAGTACTTC
-,TRBJ2-7,TRBD2,TRBV2,CASSKGTSEGEQYF,TGTGCCAGCAGTAAAGGGACTAGCGAGGGCGAGCAGTACTTC
-,TRBJ2-7,-,TRBV28,CASSLWPGDHLSYEQYF,TGTGCCAGCAGTTTATGGCCGGGAGACCACCTCTCCTACGAGCAGTACTTC
-,TRBJ2-7,TRBD1,TRBV28,CASSLVSRTGKYEQYF,TGTGCCAGCAGTTTAGTTTCTAGGACAGGGAAATACGAGCAGTACTTC
-,TRBJ2-2,-,TRBV10-3,CAISESRSPTGELFF,TGTGCCATCAGTGAAAGCCGGTCCCCCACCGGGGAGCTGTTTTTT
-,TRBJ1-5,TRBD1,TRBV18,CASSIKIGQAREGYQPQHF,TGTGCCAGCTCAATTAAAATCGGACAGGCGCGAGAGGGATATCAGCCCCAGCATTTT
-,TRBJ2-7,TRBD2,TRBV9,CASSRSGDSYEQYF,TGTGCCAGCAGCCGGAGCGGGGATTCCTACGAGCAGTACTTC
-,TRBJ2-5,-,TRBV28,CASSLITGQETQYF,TGTGCCAGCAGTTTAATTACAGGGCAAGAGACCCAGTACTTC
-,TRBJ2-6,TRBD1,TRBV28,CASSSFLGQGGPSGANVLTF,TGTGCCAGCAGTTCCTTCCTCGGACAGGGAGGCCCCTCTGGGGCCAACGTCCTGACTTTC
-,TRBJ1-2,-,TRBV2,CASSDGRGVGYTF,TGTGCCAGCAGTGACGGCAGGGGTGTCGGCTACACCTTC
-,TRBJ1-5,TRBD1,TRBV10-3,CAISIDRVQGQPQHF,TGTGCCATCAGCATAGACAGGGTTCAGGGCCAGCCCCAGCATTTT
once,TRBJ2-2,-,TRBV15,CATSRDRIKGWSGTGELFF,TGTGCCACCAGCAGAGATAGGATTAAGGGGTGGTCGGGCACCGGGGAGCTGTTTTTT
few,TRBJ1-1,-,TRBV30,CAWVDSYTEAFF,TGTGCCTGGGTCGACAGCTACACTGAAGCTTTCTTT
-,TRBJ2-5,-,TRBV9,CASSVGPQETQYF,TGTGCCAGCAGCGTTGGGCCCCAAGAGACCCAGTACTTC
once,TRBJ2-1,-,TRBV30,CAWGSQAQKQFF,TGTGCCTGGGGCTCCCAGGCTCAAAAGCAGTTCTTC
-,TRBJ2-4,-,TRBV19,CASSEQGHGRAKNIQYF,TGTGCCAGTAGTGAACAGGGTCACGGTAGAGCCAAAAACATTCAGTACTTC